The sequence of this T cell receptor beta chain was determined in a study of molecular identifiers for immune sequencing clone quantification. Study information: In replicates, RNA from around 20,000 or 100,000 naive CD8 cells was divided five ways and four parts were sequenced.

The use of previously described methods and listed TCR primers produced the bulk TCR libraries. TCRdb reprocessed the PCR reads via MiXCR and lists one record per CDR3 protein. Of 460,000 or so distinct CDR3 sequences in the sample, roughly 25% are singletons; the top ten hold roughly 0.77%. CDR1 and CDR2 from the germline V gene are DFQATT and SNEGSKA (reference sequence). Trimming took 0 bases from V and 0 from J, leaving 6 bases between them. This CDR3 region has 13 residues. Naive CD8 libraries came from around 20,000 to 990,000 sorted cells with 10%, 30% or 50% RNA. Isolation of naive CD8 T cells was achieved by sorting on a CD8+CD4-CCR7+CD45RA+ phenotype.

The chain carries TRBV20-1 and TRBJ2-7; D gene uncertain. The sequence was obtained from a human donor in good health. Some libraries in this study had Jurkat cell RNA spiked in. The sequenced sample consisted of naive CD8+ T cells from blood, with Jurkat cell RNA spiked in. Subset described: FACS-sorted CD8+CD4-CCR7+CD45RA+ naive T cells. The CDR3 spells CSARDTYSYEQYF. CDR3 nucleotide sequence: TGCAGTGCTAGAGACACCTACTCCTACGAGCAGTACTTC.